The rows below give T cell receptor beta chains drawn from one sample of a study of cytomegalovirus exposure and HLA in healthy donors. Libraries were prepared by immunoSEQ multiplex PCR; TCRdb keeps only in-frame clonotypes and omits some of them. The sample has more than 100,000 clones; 75% to 80% are singletons. Sequencing was performed on PBMCs. The source is a woman aged 60 to 75 in good health and CMV-seronegative. Both conserved end residues are part of each CDR3. The D gene is left open where the match is weak. Clone sizes are given selectively: once, few, many, or a class where the clone is expanded.

V	D	J	size	DNA	CDR3
TRBV2	.	TRBJ1-1	.	TGTGCCAGCAGGGAAACAGGGTCGGGCACTGAAGCTTTCTTT	CASRETGSGTEAFF
TRBV18	.	TRBJ2-3	few	TGTGCCAGCTCACCCCCAGGGGGGCGGTTAGAAACAGATACGCAGTATTTT	CASSPPGGRLETDTQYF
TRBV6-6	TRBD2	TRBJ2-1	.	TGTGCCAGCCTTAGGGCTAGCGGTAACAATGAGCAGTTCTTC	CASLRASGNNEQFF
TRBV2	TRBD1	TRBJ2-6	.	TGTGCCAGCAGTGCTGCATCTCCCCGGACAGGACCTACCTCTGGGGCCAACGTCCTGACTTTC	CASSAASPRTGPTSGANVLTF
TRBV7-6	TRBD1	TRBJ1-3	.	TGTGCCAGCAGCTTAGCTCTGGGACAGGGGGCTGGAAACACCATATATTTT	CASSLALGQGAGNTIYF
TRBV9	.	TRBJ1-1	.	TGTGCCAGCAGCGTAGACAGGGCCGGGAACACTGAAGCTTTCTTT	CASSVDRAGNTEAFF
TRBV5-1	.	TRBJ2-5	once	TGCGCCAGCAGACAAATCAGCCAAGAGACCCAGTACTTC	CASRQISQETQYF
TRBV5-1	TRBD1	TRBJ2-5	few	TGCGCCAGCAGCCGGAGAGGACAGGGCCAAGAGACCCAGTACTTC	CASSRRGQGQETQYF
TRBV29-1	.	TRBJ2-7	.	TGCAGCGTTGTAATGAGTATGAGCTACGAGCAGTACTTC	CSVVMSMSYEQYF
TRBV5-4	.	TRBJ2-7	.	TGTGCCAGCAGCCCGGCACCCGACAGGAGCGAGCAGTACTTC	CASSPAPDRSEQYF
TRBV4-1	TRBD1	TRBJ1-5	.	TGCGCCAGCAGCCAAGAGACAGGGCTTCCCCAGCCCCAGCATTTT	CASSQETGLPQPQHF
TRBV2	TRBD2	TRBJ2-7	.	TGTGCCAGCAGTGAAAGTCTAGCGGTAGCCTACGAGCAGTACTTC	CASSESLAVAYEQYF
TRBV9	.	TRBJ1-6	.	TGTGCCAGCAGCGTCGGGGTCGTTAAATCACCCCTCCACTTT	CASSVGVVKSPLHF
TRBV7-6	.	TRBJ2-1	.	.	CASSLVFGGGNEQLF
TRBV18	TRBD2	TRBJ2-7	once	TGTGCCAGCTCACCACAGGGACTAGCTGGCGGATACGAGCAGTACTTC	CASSPQGLAGGYEQYF
TRBV5-4	TRBD2	TRBJ2-3	.	TGTGCCAGCAGCGGACTAGCGGGGATCACAGATACGCAGTATTTT	CASSGLAGITDTQYF
TRBV6-5	TRBD1	TRBJ1-2	once	TGTGCCAGCAGTTACTCCGGGACAGGGAACGGCTACACCTTC	CASSYSGTGNGYTF
TRBV11-1	.	TRBJ2-1	.	TGTGCCAGCAGTTATCCGGGACTTCCTTTCCAGTTCTTC	CASSYPGLPFQFF
TRBV25-1	TRBD1	TRBJ1-4	.	TGTGCCAGCAGTGACTTCGGACAGGGATCTGAAAAACTGTTTTTT	CASSDFGQGSEKLFF
TRBV7-9	TRBD1	TRBJ2-1	.	TGTGCCAGCAGCTACAGAAGACAGGGCTGGAATGAGCAGTTCTTC	CASSYRRQGWNEQFF
TRBV10-2	TRBD2	TRBJ2-7	once	TGCGCCAGCAGGGAAAGCGGGAGTCTAGGCGAGCAGTACTTC	CASRESGSLGEQYF
TRBV9	TRBD1	TRBJ1-5	.	TGTGCCAGCAGCGCCGGACAGGGGGCGGCTCAGCCCCAGCATTTT	CASSAGQGAAQPQHF
TRBV5-1	TRBD1	TRBJ1-2	.	TGCGCCAGCAGCGCCGACAGGGATGGCTACACCTTC	CASSADRDGYTF
TRBV9	.	TRBJ2-7	.	TGTGCCAGCAGCGTTGGGCCGTCCAACGAGCAGTACTTC	CASSVGPSNEQYF
TRBV11-1	.	TRBJ2-5	.	TGTGCCAGCAGCTCAAACGGACAGAGTCAAGAGACCCAGTACTTC	CASSSNGQSQETQYF
TRBV7-2	.	TRBJ2-2	few	TGTGCCAGCAGCTTATCGAGGGACACCGGGGAGCTGTTTTTT	CASSLSRDTGELFF
TRBV5-1	.	TRBJ2-7	.	TGCGCCAGCAGCCTGGGGACTGGGGGCCGCGAGCAGTACTTC	CASSLGTGGREQYF
TRBV6-5	TRBD1	TRBJ2-3	.	TGTGCCAGCACCAGACAGGGAATTACAGATACGCAGTATTTT	CASTRQGITDTQYF
TRBV11-2	TRBD1	TRBJ1-1	.	TGTGCCAGCAGCCACGGCACAGGGGGCACTGAAGCTTTCTTT	CASSHGTGGTEAFF
TRBV6-5	TRBD1	TRBJ2-5	.	TGTGCCAGCAGTTACGCTCGGACAGGCCAAGAGACCCAGTACTTC	CASSYARTGQETQYF
TRBV7-6	.	TRBJ2-7	once	TGTGCCAGCAGCCCCTACTACAAGAGCTCCTACGAGCAGTACTTC	CASSPYYKSSYEQYF
TRBV28	TRBD1	TRBJ1-2	once	TGTGCCAGCAGTTTAGACAGGGGGTATGGCTACACCTTC	CASSLDRGYGYTF
TRBV2	.	TRBJ2-7	.	TGTGCCAGCAGAGCGCATAGTATCGGGGGCTCCTACGAGCAGTACTTC	CASRAHSIGGSYEQYF
TRBV28	.	TRBJ1-2	.	TGTGCCAGCAGTCTCAGGGATCTCGGCTACACCTTC	CASSLRDLGYTF
TRBV2	.	TRBJ2-5	.	TGTGCCAGCCTGAGGCAGGGCGGCCCCCAAGGGACCCAGTACTTC	CASLRQGGPQGTQYF
TRBV19	.	TRBJ2-7	once	TGTGCCAGTAGCCCGGGTGGGGGGATCAAACCCTACGAGCAGTACTTC	CASSPGGGIKPYEQYF
TRBV5-6	.	TRBJ2-7	.	TGTGCCAGCAGCCCTAGGGTCAGGGCACCCTACGAGCAGTACTTC	CASSPRVRAPYEQYF
TRBV11-3	TRBD2	TRBJ2-2	.	TGTGCCAGCAGCTGGACCGCGTGGGGAGGGACCGGGGAGCTGTTTTTT	CASSWTAWGGTGELFF
TRBV6-5	.	TRBJ1-2	.	TGTGCCAGCAGTTACCGCGGGACCTATGGCTACACCTTC	CASSYRGTYGYTF
TRBV18	TRBD1	TRBJ2-1	.	TGTGCCAGCTCACCTGACAGGGGATTGGACAATGAGCAGTTCTTC	CASSPDRGLDNEQFF
TRBV14	TRBD1	TRBJ1-1	.	TGTGCCAGCAGCCGAACAGGGGGCCTGAGGGCTGAAGCTTTCTTT	CASSRTGGLRAEAFF
TRBV6-1	.	TRBJ2-1	few	TGTGCCAGCAGTGAACCTCAAAGAGTCAATGAGCAGTTCTTC	CASSEPQRVNEQFF
TRBV27	TRBD1	TRBJ2-7	few	TGTGCCAGCAGTTTCGGGGGACAGGGGGTCCACGAGCAGTACTTC	CASSFGGQGVHEQYF
TRBV19	TRBD2	TRBJ2-3	.	TGTGCCAGTAGTAATAGCGGGAGTGGCGCAGATACGCAGTATTTT	CASSNSGSGADTQYF
TRBV19	TRBD2	TRBJ2-3	once	TGTGCCAGTAGTACGAATGGGAGGGTCGCAGATACGCAGTATTTT	CASSTNGRVADTQYF
TRBV19	TRBD2	TRBJ2-7	.	TGTGCCAGTAGCCCTAGCGGGGGGGAGTACGAGCAGTACTTC	CASSPSGGEYEQYF
TRBV5-6	.	TRBJ1-1	.	TGTGCCAGCAGCCGAGACAGGTTCACTGAAGCTTTCTTT	CASSRDRFTEAFF
TRBV28	TRBD2	TRBJ2-5	.	TGTGCCAGCAGAGTAGCGGGACCGTCCGAGACCCAGTACTTC	CASRVAGPSETQYF
TRBV5-1	.	TRBJ1-2	.	TGCGCCAGCAGCTTGGTGGGGGGAAAAATGGGTTTTGGCTACACCTTC	CASSLVGGKMGFGYTF
TRBV10-3	TRBD2	TRBJ2-1	.	TGTGCCATCAGTGGCCGAGATCTAGCGGGGGACAATGAGCAGTTCTTC	CAISGRDLAGDNEQFF
TRBV5-1	.	TRBJ2-4	once	TGCGCCAGCAGCTTGGATGGCAGGGGAATAGCCAAAAACATTCAGTACTTC	CASSLDGRGIAKNIQYF
TRBV4-1	.	TRBJ2-7	.	TGCGCCAGCAGCCAAGGCGGAACCTACGAGCAGTACTTC	CASSQGGTYEQYF
TRBV11-2	TRBD1	TRBJ2-2	.	TGTGCCAGCAGCACACGACAGGGGGCCGTCGGGGAGCTGTTTTTT	CASSTRQGAVGELFF